The clone carrying this TCR beta chain was picked up a small number of times. Its antigen remains unknown. This sample stems from a study of T cell repertoires in cytomegalovirus infection. Regarding the study as a whole: The ex vivo response was dominated by HLA-C-restricted CMV-specific TCR beta clonotypes.

Deletions cut 8 bases from V and 5 bases from J, with 13 bases between. The V gene's germline CDR1 is LGHNA and CDR2 YSLEER. CDR3 length: 14 residues. TCRdb re-derived calls from the reads in MiXCR, one entry per CDR3 protein. The profile shows some 700,000 distinct CDR3 sequences, 30% to 40% of them singletons. The starting material was cultured PBMCs, obtained from culture after CMV antigen stimulation. The clonotype was recovered from a human donor in good health (CMV status not recorded). Some clones in this sample may be carry-over from other donors' samples. The rearrangement uses TRBV4-3 and TRBJ1-6; possibly TRBD1 for D (6 bases). The CDR3: CASGRGGHNSPLHF. The CDR3 region has the DNA TGCGCCAGCGGCCGAGGGGGTCATAATTCACCCCTCCACTTT.